This TCR beta chain was recovered during a study of T cells in narcolepsy (dated by TCRdb to 2017 to 2018). At the level of the whole study: Healthy control donors were enrolled in the study alongside patients who had narcolepsy type 1 or type 2 (NT1, NT2). The study used TCR Vbeta sequencing to track clonotypes in blood and CSF while looking for autoreactive T cells in narcolepsy patients that target self-antigens of hypocretin neurons (hypocretin, TRIB2).

The CDR3, cysteine through phenylalanine, is 14 amino acids long. Only the CDR3 DNA is retained, 42 bases long and in frame from the first base. Deletion took 3 bases off V and 3 bases off J, with a span of 12 bases between the germline ends. Looking up the germline V gene yields CDR1 SGHAT and CDR2 FQNNGV. The protocol used for the library was the immunoSEQ multiplex PCR assay. As stored in TCRdb, this immuneACCESS dataset retains in-frame rearrangements with V and J assigned. A fraction of the clones does not appear; measured against another copy, unresolved V genes explain less than half of the discrepancy, and the remainder lacks a known reason. Across this sample there are 25,000 to 35,000 clones, with 75% to 90% seen only once. Less than 3% of the sample is held by the ten biggest clonotypes. On this clone itself: No antigen is known for it. The input lacks base qualities; no much larger clone sits a single base away.

Memory CD4+ T cells were sorted ex vivo from peripheral blood of narcolepsy patients and healthy controls for TCR Vbeta sequencing. The full study reports these points: Plots comparing CSF and blood CD4+ T cell clonotypes from the same patient highlighted HCRT-specific and TRIB2-specific autoreactive clonotypes. Numbers of sequenced blood memory CD4+ clonotypes were comparable, averaging approximately 42,000 in patients and 30,000 to 35,000 in controls. Autoreactive clonotypes were reported to be detected serially in the blood of the same patients and of different patients, but not in the blood of healthy controls. Certain blood memory CD4+ repertoires from patients and controls had no sequences that matched autoreactive T cell clones.

Recombination linked TRBV11-2 to TRBJ2-7; D gene: possibly TRBD1, on 5 matching bases. Sequenced sample: CD45RA- memory CD4+ T cells from PBMCs. The intended sense of this specimen's cell subset or site label: memory T cells sorted ex vivo from peripheral blood. The clonotype originates from a human donor with narcolepsy. The DNA sequence is TGTGCCAGCAGCTTGACTCAGGGTATCTACGAGCAGTACTTC. This codes for CASSLTQGIYEQYF.